The rows below give T cell receptor beta chains drawn from one sample of a study of CD8 T cells in Susac syndrome. Using its own MiXCR run on the immunoSEQ multiplex PCR reads, TCRdb lists one record per CDR3 protein. The sample holds 180,000 or so distinct CDR3 sequences, about 94% seen once. The sequenced material came from CD4+ T cells from PBMCs. The receptors were sampled from a human donor with multiple sclerosis. The CDR3 runs from the conserved cysteine through the conserved F or W. D genes are given only for firm matches. Size is stated for part of the rows, as once, few or many counts, or as a class when the clone is expanded.

V gene: TRBV9
J gene: TRBJ2-1
D gene: TRBD2
clone size: .
CDR3 protein: CASSVDPAGLVRNEQFF
CDR3 DNA: TGTGCCAGCAGCGTAGACCCCGCGGGACTAGTACGCAATGAGCAGTTCTTC

V gene: TRBV5-1
J gene: TRBJ2-3
D gene: TRBD2
clone size: .
CDR3 protein: CASSLAPLRLAGGPTDTQYF
CDR3 DNA: TGCGCCAGCAGCTTGGCGCCCCTCCGACTAGCGGGGGGTCCCACAGATACGCAGTATTTT

V gene: TRBV6-5
J gene: TRBJ2-7
D gene: TRBD1
clone size: .
CDR3 protein: CASRPLTGYEQYF
CDR3 DNA: TGTGCCAGCAGACCGCTGACAGGGTACGAGCAGTACTTC

V gene: TRBV29-1
J gene: TRBJ1-2
D gene: .
clone size: .
CDR3 protein: CSVWQGYTF
CDR3 DNA: TGCAGCGTATGGCAGGGCTACACCTTC

V gene: TRBV27
J gene: TRBJ2-7
D gene: .
clone size: .
CDR3 protein: CASSPLGRSYEQYF
CDR3 DNA: TGTGCCAGCAGCCCCTTGGGGCGGAGCTACGAGCAGTACTTC

V gene: TRBV27
J gene: TRBJ2-7
D gene: TRBD1
clone size: .
CDR3 protein: CASSSYFRGHYEQYF
CDR3 DNA: TGTGCCAGCAGTTCCTACTTCAGGGGGCACTACGAGCAGTACTTC

V gene: TRBV29-1
J gene: TRBJ1-1
D gene: .
clone size: few
CDR3 protein: CSVDRGLNTEAFF
CDR3 DNA: TGCAGCGTTGATCGGGGGCTGAACACTGAAGCTTTCTTT

V gene: TRBV29-1
J gene: TRBJ2-3
D gene: .
clone size: .
CDR3 protein: CSVEVAGRDTQYF
CDR3 DNA: TGCAGCGTTGAAGTGGCAGGGAGGGATACGCAGTATTTT

V gene: TRBV19
J gene: TRBJ1-6
D gene: .
clone size: .
CDR3 protein: CASSIWPGNSPLHF
CDR3 DNA: TGTGCCAGTAGTATTTGGCCGGGGAATTCACCCCTCCACTTT

V gene: TRBV3-1
J gene: TRBJ1-6
D gene: TRBD1
clone size: .
CDR3 protein: CASSHRTGTGSLHF
CDR3 DNA: TGTGCCAGCAGCCATCGAACCGGGACAGGGTCCCTCCACTTT

V gene: TRBV20-1
J gene: TRBJ2-1
D gene: TRBD2
clone size: .
CDR3 protein: CSARRTSGHNEQFF
CDR3 DNA: TGCAGTGCTAGAAGGACTAGCGGTCACAATGAGCAGTTCTTC

V gene: TRBV30
J gene: TRBJ2-7
D gene: TRBD2
clone size: .
CDR3 protein: CAWSPGTSSYEQYF
CDR3 DNA: TGTGCCTGGAGCCCAGGGACTAGCTCCTACGAGCAGTACTTC

V gene: TRBV6-2/TRBV6-3
J gene: TRBJ1-5
D gene: TRBD1
clone size: .
CDR3 protein: CASSGRDRGQSNQPQHF
CDR3 DNA: TGTGCCAGCAGTGGCCGCGACAGGGGGCAAAGCAATCAGCCCCAGCATTTT

V gene: TRBV3-1
J gene: TRBJ2-2
D gene: TRBD2
clone size: .
CDR3 protein: CASSQTSGVNTGELFF
CDR3 DNA: TGTGCCAGCAGCCAAACTAGCGGGGTGAACACCGGGGAGCTGTTTTTT

V gene: TRBV20-1
J gene: TRBJ1-5
D gene: .
clone size: .
CDR3 protein: CSARVNSNQPQHF
CDR3 DNA: TGCAGTGCTAGAGTGAATAGCAATCAGCCCCAGCATTTT

V gene: TRBV5-1
J gene: TRBJ2-5
D gene: .
clone size: .
CDR3 protein: CASFGGPGQETQYF
CDR3 DNA: TGCGCCAGTTTTGGGGGGCCGGGTCAAGAGACCCAGTACTTC

V gene: TRBV2
J gene: TRBJ1-1
D gene: .
clone size: once
CDR3 protein: CASSEGNTEAFF
CDR3 DNA: TGTGCCAGCAGTGAAGGGAACACTGAAGCTTTCTTT

V gene: TRBV27
J gene: TRBJ1-2
D gene: .
clone size: .
CDR3 protein: CASSSGNYGYTF
CDR3 DNA: TGTGCCAGCAGTTCCGGGAACTATGGCTACACCTTC

V gene: TRBV30
J gene: TRBJ2-3
D gene: TRBD2
clone size: .
CDR3 protein: CAWSPPGGADTQYF
CDR3 DNA: TGTGCCTGGAGCCCTCCGGGGGGAGCAGATACGCAGTATTTT

V gene: TRBV6-2/TRBV6-3
J gene: TRBJ1-1
D gene: TRBD1
clone size: .
CDR3 protein: CASSYRVSGGAFF
CDR3 DNA: TGTGCCAGCAGTTACCGGGTCTCAGGGGGAGCTTTCTTT

V gene: TRBV18
J gene: TRBJ2-7
D gene: .
clone size: .
CDR3 protein: CASSRTESYEQYF
CDR3 DNA: TGTGCCAGCTCACGAACAGAGTCCTACGAGCAGTACTTC

V gene: TRBV12-3/TRBV12-4
J gene: TRBJ2-5
D gene: .
clone size: few
CDR3 protein: CASSTLETQYF
CDR3 DNA: TGTGCCAGCAGTACTCTAGAGACCCAGTACTTC